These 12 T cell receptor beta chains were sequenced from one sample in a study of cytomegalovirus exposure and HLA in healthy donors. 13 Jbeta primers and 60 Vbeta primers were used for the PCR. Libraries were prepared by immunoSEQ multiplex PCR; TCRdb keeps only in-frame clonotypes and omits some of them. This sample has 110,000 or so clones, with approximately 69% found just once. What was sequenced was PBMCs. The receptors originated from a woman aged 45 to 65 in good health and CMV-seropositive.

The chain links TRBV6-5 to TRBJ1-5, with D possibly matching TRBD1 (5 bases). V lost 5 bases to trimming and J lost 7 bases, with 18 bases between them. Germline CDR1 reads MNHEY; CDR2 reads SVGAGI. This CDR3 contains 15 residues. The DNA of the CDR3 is TGTGCCAGCAGTCCCACAGCGGGGGAAGGGCAGCCCCAGCATTTT. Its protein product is CASSPTAGEGQPQHF.

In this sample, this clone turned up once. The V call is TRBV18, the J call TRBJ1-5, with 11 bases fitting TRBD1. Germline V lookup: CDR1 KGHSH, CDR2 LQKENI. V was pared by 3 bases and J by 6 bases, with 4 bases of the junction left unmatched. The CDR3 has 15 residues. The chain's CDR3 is CASSPGQGAIQPQHF. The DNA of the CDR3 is TGTGCCAGCTCACCTGGACAGGGGGCGATTCAGCCCCAGCATTTT.

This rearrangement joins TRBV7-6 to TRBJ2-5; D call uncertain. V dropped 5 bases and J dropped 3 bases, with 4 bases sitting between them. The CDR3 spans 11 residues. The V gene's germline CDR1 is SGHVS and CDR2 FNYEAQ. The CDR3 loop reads CASSPKETQYF. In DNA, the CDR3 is TGTGCCAGCAGCCCCAAAGAGACCCAGTACTTC.

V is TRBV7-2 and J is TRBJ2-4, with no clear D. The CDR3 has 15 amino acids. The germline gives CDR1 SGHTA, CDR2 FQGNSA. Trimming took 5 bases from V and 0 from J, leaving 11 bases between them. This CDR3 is CASSRDRLAKNIQYF. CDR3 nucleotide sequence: TGTGCCAGCAGCCGAGACCGACTAGCCAAAAACATTCAGTACTTC.

The DNA for the CDR3 is TGTGCCAGCAGAACAGGGGTAAAGGGCAAAAACATTCAGTACTTC. Amino acid sequence: CASRTGVKGKNIQYF. V gene TRBV6-5 combines with J gene TRBJ2-4; 7 bases map to TRBD1. The J segment lost 3 bases and the V segment lost 6 bases, leaving 8 bases of the junction unmatched. Germline V CDR1 and CDR2: MNHEY, SVGAGI. CDR3 size: 15 residues.

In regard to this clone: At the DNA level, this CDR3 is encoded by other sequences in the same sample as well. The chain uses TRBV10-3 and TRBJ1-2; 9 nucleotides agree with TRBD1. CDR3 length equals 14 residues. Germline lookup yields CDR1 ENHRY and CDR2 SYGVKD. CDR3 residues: CASHLGQGLGGYTF. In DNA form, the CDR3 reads TGTGCTTCCCACCTGGGACAGGGATTAGGTGGCTACACCTTC.

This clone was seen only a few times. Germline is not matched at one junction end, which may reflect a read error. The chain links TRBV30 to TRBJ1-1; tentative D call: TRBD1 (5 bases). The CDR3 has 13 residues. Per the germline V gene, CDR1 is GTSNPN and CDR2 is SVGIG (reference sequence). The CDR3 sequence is CALSGQGNTEAFF. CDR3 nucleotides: TGTGCCTTGAGTGGGCAGGGGAACACTGAAGCTTTCTTT.

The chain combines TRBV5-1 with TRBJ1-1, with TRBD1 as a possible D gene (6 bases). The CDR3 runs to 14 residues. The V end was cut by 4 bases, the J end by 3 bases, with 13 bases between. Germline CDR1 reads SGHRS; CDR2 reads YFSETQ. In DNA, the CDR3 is TGCGCCAGCAGCCCGTCCGGGACACACACTGAAGCTTTCTTT. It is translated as CASSPSGTHTEAFF.

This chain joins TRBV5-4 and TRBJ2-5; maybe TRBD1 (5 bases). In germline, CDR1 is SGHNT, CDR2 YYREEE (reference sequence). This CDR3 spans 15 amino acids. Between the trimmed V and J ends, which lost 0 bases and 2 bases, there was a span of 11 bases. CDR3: CASSLGGQPQETQYF. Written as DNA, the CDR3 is TGTGCCAGCAGCTTGGGGGGCCAACCTCAAGAGACCCAGTACTTC.

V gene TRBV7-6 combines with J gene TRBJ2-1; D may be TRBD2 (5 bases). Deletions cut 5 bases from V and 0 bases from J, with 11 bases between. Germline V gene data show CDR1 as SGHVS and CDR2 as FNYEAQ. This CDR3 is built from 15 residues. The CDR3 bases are TGTGCCAGCAGCGGAAGAGGGAGCTCCTACAATGAGCAGTTCTTC. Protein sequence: CASSGRGSSYNEQFF.

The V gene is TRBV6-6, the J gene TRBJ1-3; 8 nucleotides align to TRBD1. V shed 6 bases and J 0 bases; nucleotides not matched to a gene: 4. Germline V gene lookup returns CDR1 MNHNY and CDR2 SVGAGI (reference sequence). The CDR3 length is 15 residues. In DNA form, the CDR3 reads TGTGCCAGCAGGCTGGACAGGGCCTCTGGAAACACCATATATTTT. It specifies CASRLDRASGNTIYF.

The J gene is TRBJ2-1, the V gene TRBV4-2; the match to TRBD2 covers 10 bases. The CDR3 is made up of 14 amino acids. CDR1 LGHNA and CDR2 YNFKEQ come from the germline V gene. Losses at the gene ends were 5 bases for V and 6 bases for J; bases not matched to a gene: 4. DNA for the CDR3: TGTGCCAGCAGCGACAGCGGGAGGGGCAATGAGCAGTTCTTC. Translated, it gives CASSDSGRGNEQFF.